This paragraph covers one TCR delta chain sequence. Its antigen is still unknown. The sorted cells were CD3+ Vdelta1+ Vdelta2- thymocytes from alphabeta-depleted thymus. Sequences come from RNA converted to cDNA by reverse transcription. The CDR3 regions were amplified by multiplex PCR from V-gene primers to a constant-region primer. TCRdb re-called the multiplex PCR reads using CATT. This table has more than 50,000 delta-chain clones, around 15% appearing once. The data originate from a study of Vδ1+ human thymocytes. Study observations and caveats: Thymic TRG and TRD repertoires appeared highly polyclonal, with Gaussian CDR3 length distributions.

The CDR3 is 20 amino acids. With 2 bases clipped from V and 7 bases from J, the junction kept 25 bases outside the gene matches. CDR1 is TSWWSYY and CDR2 is QGS in the germline V gene. The source is a boy in the first two years of life who had congenital heart surgery. Specimen: Vdelta1+ gamma-delta thymocytes from the thymus. The subset: FACS-sorted CD3+ TCRalphabeta- TCRVdelta1+ TCRVdelta2- thymocytes. The genes are TRDV1 and TRDJ1; the match to TRDD3 covers 7 bases. This CDR3 is CALGEIFGTYVGGCLGKLIF. The CDR3 nucleotides are TGTGCTCTTGGGGAAATTTTCGGGACCTACGTGGGGGGATGTCTTGGTAAACTCATCTTT.